The entry below describes one TCR beta chain. The antigen is undetermined. TCRdb analysed the reads with MiXCR anew, one entry per CDR3 protein. This sample yields under 500,000 distinct CDR3 sequences, of which 42% are seen a single time; about 45% belongs to the top ten. The data stem from a study of T cell repertoires in cytomegalovirus infection. The wider study: Peptides in the study included HLA-C-restricted and HLA-B-restricted CMV epitopes. Public TCR beta signatures were indicative of both CMV infection and a matching HLA type. Study-level findings and limits: Public TCR beta family frequency separated CMV-and-HLA carriers, including in an independent cohort. Ex vivo, HLA-C-restricted CMV-specific TCR beta clonotypes prevailed over the rest of the response.

Germline CDR1 reads SGHNT; CDR2 reads YENEEA. This CDR3 comprises 15 residues. V was pared by 4 bases and J by 10 bases, with 6 bases of the junction left unmatched. The sequence derives from a human donor in good health (CMV status not recorded). Some clones in this sample may be carry-over from other donors' samples. This specimen was cultured PBMCs, taken from culture after CMV antigen stimulation. The chain is built from TRBV11-3 and TRBJ2-1, with 14 bases fitting TRBD2. As DNA, the CDR3 is TGTGCCAGCAGCTCGGGACTAGCGGGAGCTCAGGAGCAGTTCTTC. It encodes CASSSGLAGAQEQFF.